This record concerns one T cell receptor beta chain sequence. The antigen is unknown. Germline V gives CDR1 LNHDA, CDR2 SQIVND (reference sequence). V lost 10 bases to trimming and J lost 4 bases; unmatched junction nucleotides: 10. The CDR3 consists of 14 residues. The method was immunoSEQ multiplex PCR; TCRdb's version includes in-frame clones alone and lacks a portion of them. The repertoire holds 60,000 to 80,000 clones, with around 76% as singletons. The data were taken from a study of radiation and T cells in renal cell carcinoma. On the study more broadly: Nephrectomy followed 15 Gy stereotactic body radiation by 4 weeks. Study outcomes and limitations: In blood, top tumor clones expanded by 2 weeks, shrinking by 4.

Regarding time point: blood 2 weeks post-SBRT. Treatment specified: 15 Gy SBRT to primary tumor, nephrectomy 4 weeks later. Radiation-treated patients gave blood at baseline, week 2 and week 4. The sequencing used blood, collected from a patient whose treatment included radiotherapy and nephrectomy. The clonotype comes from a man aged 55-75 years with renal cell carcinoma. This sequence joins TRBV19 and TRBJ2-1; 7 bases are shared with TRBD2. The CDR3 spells CATARSGAYNEQFF. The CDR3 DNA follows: TGTGCCACTGCGCGGAGCGGGGCTTACAATGAGCAGTTCTTC.